This T cell receptor beta chain was sequenced during a study of CD8+CD57+ T cells in acquired aplastic anemia. The wider study: DNA from sorted CD4+ and CD8+ cells averaged roughly 3.4 ug.

Genomic DNA, serving as template, underwent TCR beta VDJ and CDR3 profiling. A single record per CDR3 protein comes from TCRdb applying MiXCR to the reads. The sample holds about 200,000 distinct CDR3 sequences, roughly two thirds seen once. Sequenced patients had shown CD8+CD57+ cell expansion by flow cytometry. Each patient had severe acquired aplastic anemia. Patient blood was sampled before any therapy had been received. The CDR3 is 13 amino acids. Losses at the gene ends were 4 bases for V and 7 bases for J; bases not matched to a gene: 7. Looked up from germline, CDR1 is SGHRS and CDR2 is YFSETQ.

This receptor was identified in a human donor with aplastic anemia. The V call is TRBV5-1, the J call TRBJ1-2; 7 bases are a match to TRBD1. Sequenced sample: sorted CD4+, CD8+, or CD8+CD57+ T cells (not recorded which) from PBMCs. Written as DNA, the CDR3 is TGCGCCAGCAGCGTCGACAGGGTGGGTGGCTACACCTTC. Amino acid sequence: CASSVDRVGGYTF.